The present entry profiles one T cell receptor beta chain with its context. As yet, its antigen is unknown. As input for TCR beta libraries, roughly 2 micrograms of genomic DNA came from cryopreserved PBMCs. V was shortened by 9 bases and J by 0 bases, with 12 bases between the two germline ends. CDR1 SGHAT and CDR2 FQNNGV come from the germline V gene. This CDR3 has 14 residues. The data originate from a study of cytotoxic CD8 clonotypes in ibrutinib-treated CLL. Study-level background: Enrolment comprised 10 to 11 relapsed/refractory and about 14 treatment-naive patients; under 18 were IGHV unmutated.

Here immunoSEQ multiplex PCR was the method, and the copy in TCRdb shows in-frame clones only, minus some. The table records roughly 110,000 clones, 58% of them present only once. Study findings and constraints: Shared public clonotypes were rare, and on treatment they either got smaller or stayed the same. The times at which samples were taken varied between sustained-remission and progressing patients.

The rearrangement links TRBV11-2 to TRBJ1-5; D is perhaps TRBD1 (5 bases). The TCR comes from a human donor with chronic lymphocytic leukemia. This specimen was PBMCs, taken after 24 months of ibrutinib treatment. CDR3 sequence reads: CASRDPHSNQPQHF. The CDR3 DNA follows: TGTGCCAGTCGGGACCCCCATAGCAATCAGCCCCAGCATTTT.